The source of this T cell receptor beta chain is a study of technical replicates of blood from a few donors. CDR3 length: 16 residues. V lost 2 bases to trimming and J lost 2 bases, with 15 bases between them. From germline, CDR1 is SNHLY and CDR2 FYNNEI. Sequenced by immunoSEQ multiplex PCR; TCRdb stores in-frame clones only, minus some. The table shows 65,000 to 95,000 clones, with around 97% occurring only once. The sample consisted of T cells isolated from PBMCs. The J gene is TRBJ1-2, the V gene TRBV2; no definite D call. The TCR was taken from a human donor in good health. The CDR3, as DNA: TGTGCCAGCAGTGAAAGTGTCGGGGTGGGGAACTATGGCTACACCTTC. This encodes CASSESVGVGNYGYTF. Combining the CDR3 with reference TRBV2 and TRBJ1-2 gives the whole variable domain EPEVTQTPSHQVTQMGQEVILRCVPISNHLYFYWYRQILGQKVEFLVSFYNNEISEKSEIFDDQFSVERPDGSNFTLKIRSTKLEDSAMYFCASSESVGVGNYGYTFGSGTRLTVV.